Shown below are 23 T cell receptor beta chains from a single sample sequenced in a study of tumor and adjacent non-tumor tissue in lung cancer (dated by TCRdb to the late 2010s). Receptor amplification or capture employed multiplex PCR. Reads for this sample came from an Illumina HiSeq 2500. TCRbeta libraries were constructed through three rounds of nested PCR with primers (Table S4) according to protocols adapted from ARM-PCR. TCRdb took the public reads, trimmed them with fastp at Q25, ran MiXCR for clone calling and kept in-frame beta chains. Each CDR3 protein appears once, grouped with its most common genes and DNA. Recorded for this sample are about 110,000 distinct CDR3 sequences; 84% of them occurred a single time. The ten largest clones take up 22% of the sample. RNA was extracted from bulk unsorted tissue and checked for quality with a NanoDrop ND-1000 and an Agilent 2100. Sequencing used lung tumor tissue. Receptors were obtained from a man between 70 and 80 years old with non-small cell lung cancer.

This clonotype has just one count. V is TRBV5-1 and J is TRBJ1-2; no definite D call. The V gene lost 9 bases and the J gene lost 4 bases, with 16 bases spanning the gap. Germline loops: CDR1 SGHRS, CDR2 YFSETQ. CDR3 length equals 13 residues. The CDR3 nucleotides are TGCGCCAATGGCTTGGAACAATTCTATGGCTACACCTTC. This translates into CANGLEQFYGYTF.

Written as DNA, the CDR3 is TGTGCCAGCTGCCAATTCCTCGTCGGCTACACCTTC. It specifies CASCQFLVGYTF. This chain joins TRBV7-9 and TRBJ1-2; D is undetermined. This CDR3 spans 12 amino acids. Deletions cut 8 bases from V and 8 bases from J, with 15 bases between. Looked up from germline, CDR1 is SEHNR and CDR2 is FQNEAQ (reference sequence).

Details on this clonotype: The CDR3 ends on some other residue instead of the conserved phenylalanine or tryptophan, so this is likely a read error. The V call is TRBV7-8, the J call TRBJ2-7, with D possibly TRBD2 on 5 matching bases. Looked up from germline, CDR1 is SGHVS and CDR2 is FQNEAQ. The CDR3 spans 15 residues. Deletions cut 4 bases from V and 10 bases from J, with 23 bases between. The CDR3 DNA is TGTGCCAGCAGCTGGATGTTAACGGGGATGAGCGAACAGTACTTA. This sequence encodes CASSWMLTGMSEQYL.

By share, this clonotype ranks as large (0.1 to 1%). V usage is TRBV29-1 and J usage is TRBJ2-1, with 8 bases matching TRBD1. Trimming took 6 bases from V and 4 from J; bases not matched to a gene: 2. The CDR3 consists of 12 residues. Germline loops: CDR1 SQVTM, CDR2 ANQGSEA. As DNA, the CDR3 is TGCAGCGTCCGACAGGGGTACAATGAGCAGTTCTTC. This gives the protein CSVRQGYNEQFF.

As for this clonotype: Possible read error: a much larger clone is one base away. The chain joins TRBV7-9 to TRBJ1-2, with D possibly TRBD1 on 5 matching bases. CDR3 length equals 13 residues. The germline CDR1 and CDR2 sequences are SEHNR and FQNEAQ (reference sequence). CDR3 sequence reads: CASSGGVNYSYTF. The CDR3 DNA reads as TGTGCCAGCAGCGGGGGGGTTAACTATAGCTACACCTTC.

On this clonotype itself: Sequence at one end of the junction differs from germline and may be a read error. The rearrangement joins TRBV11-2 to TRBJ1-6; tentatively, D is TRBD1 (5 bases). The CDR3 length is 18 residues. Germline V gene data show CDR1 as SGHAT and CDR2 as FQNNGV. The CDR3 bases are TGTGCCAGCAGCGCTAGGGTCGGGGGTTCGTCCTATAATTCACCTCTCCACTTT. Its protein is CASSARVGGSSYNSPLHF.

About this clonotype: A read error may account for a junction end that differs from germline. CDR3 in amino acids: CASNLHVRDSASFNEQFF. As DNA, the CDR3 is TGTGCCAGCAACTTACATGTGCGGGATTCGGCCTCCTTCAATGAGCAGTTCTTC. The chain couples TRBV11-2 to TRBJ2-1; a possible D gene is TRBD2 (6 bases). CDR1 and CDR2 (germline): SGHAT, FQNNGV. This CDR3 has 18 residues.

The gene calls are TRBV4-1 and TRBJ2-7, with TRBD2 identical over 8 bases. The CDR3 has 16 amino acids. Germline lookup yields CDR1 MGHRA and CDR2 YSYEKL. V shed 6 bases, J shed 5 bases, and the junction held 15 bases outside the gene matches. CDR3 region: CASSRILAVEGDEQYF. The CDR3 DNA follows: TGCGCCAGCAGTCGGATACTAGCGGTAGAGGGGGACGAGCAGTACTTC.

A word on this clonotype: A much larger clone differs from this one at a single base, so this may be a read error. The CDR3 spells CSSRDIKGSNTGELFF. Here the CDR3 DNA reads TGCAGTTCTAGAGATATTAAGGGTTCGAACACCGGGGAGCTGTTTTTT. The J gene is TRBJ2-2, the V gene TRBV20-1; D is unclear. CDR3 length: 16 amino acids. Germline V gene sequence: CDR1 DFQATT, CDR2 SNEGSKA (reference sequence).

This clonotype rates as large. The chain recombines TRBV11-3 with TRBJ2-7; possible D gene TRBD1, 5 bases. The CDR3 is 15 residues long. The ends were cut back, 5 bases at V and 4 bases at J, with 18 bases in the middle. Germline CDR1 and CDR2: SGHNT and YENEEA. Here the CDR3 DNA reads TGTGCCAGCAGCCCGATGACAGTTTCCGTGTACGAGCAGTACTTC. Translation: CASSPMTVSVYEQYF.

Of note for this clonotype: Compared with germline, one end of the junction differs, possibly owing to a read error. The chain recombines TRBV5-6 with TRBJ2-1; the D gene is possibly TRBD1 (5 bases). This CDR3 is 16 amino acids long. Germline values: CDR1 SGHDT, CDR2 YYEEEE. CDR3 residues: CANSLGFQGSYNEQSF. In DNA form, the CDR3 reads TGTGCCAACAGCTTGGGATTCCAGGGTTCCTACAATGAGCAGTCCTTC.

With respect to this clonotype: The junction differs from germline at one of its ends, possibly a read error. The J gene is TRBJ2-7, the V gene TRBV5-6; unclear D gene. Germline V CDR1 and CDR2: SGHDT, YYEEEE. The CDR3 totals 14 residues. Written as DNA, the CDR3 is TGTGCCAGTAGCTTGCTAGGACCTAACTACGAGCAGTACTTC. Its translation: CASSLLGPNYEQYF.

The V gene is TRBV29-1, the J gene TRBJ1-2, with no clear D. There are 15 residues in the CDR3. Germline V gene lookup returns CDR1 SQVTM and CDR2 ANQGSEA. Trimming removed 6 bases from V and 1 base from J, with 18 bases in between. The CDR3 DNA is TGCAGCGTGGTGGCCGGAATTTCGAATAACTATGGCTACACCTTC. Amino acids: CSVVAGISNNYGYTF. Full variable domain (outside the CDR3, taken from reference TRBV29-1 and TRBJ1-2): SAVISQKPSRDICQRGTSLTIQCQVDSQVTMMFWYRQQPGQSLTLIATANQGSEATYESGFVIDKFPISRPNLTFSTLTVSNMSPEDSSIYLCSVVAGISNNYGYTFGSGTRLTVV.

V usage is TRBV11-3 and J usage is TRBJ1-1, with D perhaps TRBD1 (6 bases). Looked up from germline, CDR1 is SGHNT and CDR2 is YENEEA. The CDR3 totals 13 residues. The ends were cut back, 5 bases at V and 13 bases at J, with 20 bases in the middle. The chain's CDR3 is CASSQNRVGEIFF. The CDR3, as DNA: TGTGCCAGCAGCCAGAACAGGGTCGGTGAAATTTTCTTT.

A note on this clonotype: A read error may be the cause here, since a much bigger clone is one base away. This chain links TRBV7-9 with TRBJ1-5; D is uncertain. In germline, CDR1 is SEHNR, CDR2 FQNEAQ (reference sequence). V was trimmed by 8 bases and J by 3 bases, leaving 14 bases between them. The length of the CDR3 is 14 residues. The CDR3 loop is CASGLGIPNQPQHF. The CDR3 bases are TGTGCCAGCGGTTTGGGGATCCCCAATCAGCCCCAGCATTTT.

The chain is built from TRBV11-2 and TRBJ2-2; weak D call: TRBD1 (5 bases). Germline lookup yields CDR1 SGHAT and CDR2 FQNNGV. Trimming shortened V by 3 bases and J by 7 bases, and 12 bases separated the two germline ends. The CDR3 contains 14 residues. Written as DNA, the CDR3 is TGTGCCAGCAGCTTGGACATTCAGTTCGGGGAGCTGTTTTTT. Protein product: CASSLDIQFGELFF.

On this clonotype itself: The junction shows a germline mismatch at one end, possibly a read error. This sequence joins TRBV5-4 and TRBJ1-2, with no clear D. The CDR3 is 13 amino acids. Germline CDR1 is SGHNT and CDR2 is YYREEE (reference sequence). Here the CDR3 reads CANSMNVNYGYTF. The CDR3 nucleotides read TGTGCCAACAGCATGAACGTTAACTATGGCTACACCTTC.

The chain uses TRBV10-3 and TRBJ2-7; 7 positions match TRBD1. Germline-derived CDR1 and CDR2 are ENHRY and SYGVKD. The CDR3 has 13 residues. The V gene end was trimmed by 11 bases and the J gene end by 4 bases; junction bases not matched to a gene: 11. CDR3 bases: TGTGCCGTTAGGGAGACAGGGTTTTACGAGCAGTACTTC. Translation gives CAVRETGFYEQYF.

Remarks on this clonotype: Likely a read error: the CDR3 ends without its conserved phenylalanine or tryptophan. The CDR3 sequence is CAWRITGAVSYEQYS. Here the CDR3 DNA reads TGTGCCTGGAGGATTACGGGGGCAGTTTCATACGAGCAGTACTCC. The chain has TRBV30 and TRBJ2-7; TRBD1 or TRBD2 may be the D gene (6 bases each). V gave up 3 bases and J gave up 4 bases, with 19 bases separating them. The germline V gene encodes CDR1 GTSNPN and CDR2 SVGIG (reference sequence). This CDR3 spans 15 amino acids.

The chain couples TRBV11-3 to TRBJ2-5; the D is unclear. V lost 1 base, J lost 5 bases, and 11 bases lay in between. This CDR3 is 14 amino acids long. Germline assignment: CDR1 SGHNT and CDR2 YENEEA. This CDR3 is CASSLVTRSETQYF. The CDR3 nucleotides read TGTGCCAGCAGCTTAGTAACGAGATCTGAGACCCAGTACTTC.

On this clonotype: A read error may account for a junction end that differs from germline. V and J are TRBV18 and TRBJ2-5; D unresolved. Germline CDR1 and CDR2: KGHSH and LQKENI. This CDR3 has 12 amino acids. The CDR3 DNA reads TGTGGCAGCTCACCCTTCCATGAGACCCAATACTTC. Translating it yields CGSSPFHETQYF.

In this sample, this clonotype turned up once. At one end the junction does not follow the germline gene, possibly because of a read error. V is TRBV4-2 and J is TRBJ2-7; tentatively, D is TRBD2 (5 bases). Per the germline V gene, CDR1 is LGHNA and CDR2 is YNFKEQ. CDR3 length: 14 residues. CDR3 residues: CASGQGEGLYDQYF. DNA of the CDR3: TGTGCCAGCGGCCAAGGAGAGGGTCTCTACGACCAGTACTTC.

Worth noting for this clonotype: The junction departs from the called germline gene at one end, perhaps through a read error. The genes are TRBV29-1 and TRBJ2-5; D ambiguous. From germline, CDR1 is SQVTM and CDR2 ANQGSEA. The length of the CDR3 is 16 residues. In nucleotides, the CDR3 is TGCAGCGTCAAGCCCTACCTCCAGATAGGTCTAGAGATCCAGTACTTC. Translation: CSVKPYLQIGLEIQYF.